This TCR beta chain was captured by sequencing in a study of beta chain features in type 1 diabetes. About the research overall: In age, gender and cell yields, patients were similar to healthy donors.

A CD45RO/CCR7/CD25/CD127/CD95/CD27 panel sorted naive, central memory, regulatory and stem cell-like memory CD4+ cells. The entirety of the isolated RNA underwent reverse transcription, so expressed TCRB transcripts were sequenced. Repertoires were generated with immunoSEQ multiplex PCR, while TCRdb's copy carries only in-frame clones and drops some. The sample holds about 700,000 clones, 13% seen once. In this sample, this clone turned up a few times. Its antigen is unknown. Findings of the study overall: Within each of all four CD4+ subsets, Type 1 diabetes patients had TCRB CDR3s that were moderately but significantly shorter.

CDR3 length equals 13 residues. Looked up from germline, CDR1 is GTSNPN and CDR2 is SVGIG (reference sequence). V was clipped by 2 bases and J by 10 bases, with 15 bases between them. The source is a man aged 18 to 35 with type 1 diabetes. The sequenced sample consisted of naive CD4+ T cells from blood. This chain uses TRBV30 with TRBJ1-5, with D uncertain. CDR3 protein: CAWSPSPITPQHF. The CDR3 coding sequence is TGTGCCTGGAGTCCCTCCCCAATCACACCCCAGCATTTT.